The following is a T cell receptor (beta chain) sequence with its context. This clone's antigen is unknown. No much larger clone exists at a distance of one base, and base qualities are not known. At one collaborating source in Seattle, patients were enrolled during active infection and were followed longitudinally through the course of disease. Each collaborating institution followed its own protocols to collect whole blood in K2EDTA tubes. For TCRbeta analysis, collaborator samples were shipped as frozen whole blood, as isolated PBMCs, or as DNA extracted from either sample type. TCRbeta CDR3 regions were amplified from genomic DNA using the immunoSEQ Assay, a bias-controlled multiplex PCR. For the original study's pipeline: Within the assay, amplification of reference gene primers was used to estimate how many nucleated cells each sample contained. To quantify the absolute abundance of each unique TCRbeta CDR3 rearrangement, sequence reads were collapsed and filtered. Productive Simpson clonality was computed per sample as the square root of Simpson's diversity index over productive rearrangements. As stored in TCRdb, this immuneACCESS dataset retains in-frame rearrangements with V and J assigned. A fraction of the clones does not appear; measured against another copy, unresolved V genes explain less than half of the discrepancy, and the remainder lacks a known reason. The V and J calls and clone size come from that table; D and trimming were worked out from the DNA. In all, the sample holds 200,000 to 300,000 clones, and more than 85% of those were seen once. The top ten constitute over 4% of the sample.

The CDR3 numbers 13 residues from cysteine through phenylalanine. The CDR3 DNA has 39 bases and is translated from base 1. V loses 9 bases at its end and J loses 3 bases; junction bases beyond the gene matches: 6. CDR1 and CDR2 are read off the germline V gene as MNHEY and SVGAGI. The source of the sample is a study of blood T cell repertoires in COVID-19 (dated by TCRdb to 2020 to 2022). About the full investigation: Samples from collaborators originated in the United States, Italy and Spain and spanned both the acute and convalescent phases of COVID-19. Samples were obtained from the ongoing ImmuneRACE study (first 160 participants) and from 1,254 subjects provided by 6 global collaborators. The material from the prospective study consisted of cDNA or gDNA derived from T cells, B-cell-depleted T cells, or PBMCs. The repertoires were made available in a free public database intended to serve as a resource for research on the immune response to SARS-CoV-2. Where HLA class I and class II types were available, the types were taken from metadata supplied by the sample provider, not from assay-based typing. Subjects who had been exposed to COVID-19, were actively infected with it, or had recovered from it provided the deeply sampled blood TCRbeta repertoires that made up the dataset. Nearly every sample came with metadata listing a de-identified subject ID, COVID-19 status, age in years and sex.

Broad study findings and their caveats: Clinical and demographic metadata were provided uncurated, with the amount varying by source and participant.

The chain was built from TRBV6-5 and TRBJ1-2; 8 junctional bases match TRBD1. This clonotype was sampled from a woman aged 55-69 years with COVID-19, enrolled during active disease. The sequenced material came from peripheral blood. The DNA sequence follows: TGTGCCAGGGGGGACAGGTTAGACTATGGCTACACCTTC. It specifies CARGDRLDYGYTF.